This TCR beta chain was observed in a study of control samples from healthy donors and cancer patients. Deletions cut 6 bases from V and 3 bases from J, with 13 bases between. The CDR3 runs 14 residues. Germline CDR1 SEHNR, CDR2 FQNEAQ (reference sequence). Only in-frame clones appear in the TCRdb table, and some are missing; sequencing was by immunoSEQ multiplex PCR. The table lists over 200,000 clones, more than 65% of them singletons. The source is a woman aged 60-75 years with lung cancer. Sequencing input: PBMCs. This sequence joins TRBV7-9 and TRBJ2-3; the D gene is possibly TRBD2 (6 bases). CDR3 loop: CASSPHGGTDTQYF. The CDR3 region has the DNA TGTGCCAGCAGTCCCCACGGGGGTACAGATACGCAGTATTTT.